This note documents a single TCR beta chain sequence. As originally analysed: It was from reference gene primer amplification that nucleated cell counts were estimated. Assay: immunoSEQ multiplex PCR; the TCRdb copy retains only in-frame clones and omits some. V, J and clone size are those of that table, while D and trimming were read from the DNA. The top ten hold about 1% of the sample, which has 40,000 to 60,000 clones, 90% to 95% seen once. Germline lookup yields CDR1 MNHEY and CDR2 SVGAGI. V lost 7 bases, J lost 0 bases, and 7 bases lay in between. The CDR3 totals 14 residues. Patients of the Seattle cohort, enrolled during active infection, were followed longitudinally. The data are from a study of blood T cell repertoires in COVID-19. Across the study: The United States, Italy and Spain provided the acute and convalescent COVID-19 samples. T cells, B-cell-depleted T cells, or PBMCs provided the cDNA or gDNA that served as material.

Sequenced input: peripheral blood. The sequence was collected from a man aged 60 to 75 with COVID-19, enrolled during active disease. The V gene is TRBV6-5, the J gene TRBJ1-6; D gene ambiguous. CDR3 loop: CASKTSSYNSPLHF. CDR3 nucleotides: TGTGCCAGCAAAACCAGCTCCTATAATTCACCCCTCCACTTT.